This T cell receptor beta chain originates from a study of T-cell reconstitution after alpha-beta-depleted transplantation in children. General study results and limits: When one year had passed after transplant, most T-cell counts and diversity came from newly produced T cells. In patients about two months after transplant, alpha-beta T cells reportedly arose from several hundred expanded graft clones.

This clonotype has more than one count but fewer than ten. The antigen is not known. V was shortened by 6 bases and J by 6 bases, with 18 bases between the two germline ends. CDR3 size: 15 residues. TCRbeta library preparation incorporated unique molecular identifiers. TCRdb reanalysed the PCR reads using MiXCR and keeps one entry per CDR3 protein. The sample records about 640,000 distinct CDR3 sequences, 10% to 15% being singletons. The chain combines TRBV12-3 or TRBV12-4 with TRBJ2-1; D possibly corresponds to TRBD2 (6 bases). Sequenced material: PBMCs, mostly from graft donor cells, taken 360 days after TCRalphabeta/CD19-depleted stem cell transplant. This clonotype originated in a male patient between 5 and 17 years old who had a stem cell transplant for acute myeloid leukemia, so the T cells may come from the graft donor. CDR3 region: CASSPGTLRGNEQFF. The CDR3 bases are TGTGCCAGCAGCCCCGGGACTTTGCGAGGCAATGAGCAGTTCTTC.